This TCR beta chain was documented in a study of regulatory T cells in long-lasting Graves disease. Study findings and constraints: TCR diversity in persistent Graves' patients was below that of newly diagnosed ones. Peripheral blood was the sole material, not thyroid tissue.

The CDR3 runs 17 residues. The V and J ends lost 5 bases and 2 bases, in that order; junction bases with no gene match: 11. Germline lookup yields CDR1 SGHTA and CDR2 FQGNSA. CDR3 regions were amplified by Arm-PCR using iRepertoire HTBI primers to build TCR beta libraries. TCRdb ran MiXCR on the multiplex PCR reads and lists one entry per CDR3 protein. Among a few hundred thousand distinct CDR3 sequences listed, 20% to 25% were seen once. Regarding this clonotype: Its antigen is undetermined.

Time point specified: persistent/refractory GD, antithyroid drugs over 5 years with positive TRAb. PBMC RNA served as the TCR library source. This clonotype was sampled from a female donor with Graves disease. The specimen was peripheral blood mononuclear cells (PBMCs), collected when the disease was refractory, from a patient treated with antithyroid drugs. The V call is TRBV7-2, the J call TRBJ2-3; TRBD2 matches 9 bases. The CDR3 reads CASSEAGLARPTDTQYF. CDR3 DNA sequence: TGTGCCAGCAGCGAAGCCGGACTAGCGAGGCCCACAGATACGCAGTATTTT.